Following are 8 T cell receptor beta chains from one sample sequenced in a study of Ad26.COV2.S vaccination and SARS-CoV-2 variants. The treatment denotes: roughly 19 received Ad26.COV2.S at low or high dose, single or two shots; about 5 received placebo; per-sample allocation not given. The investigators took samples on day 63 after the first vaccine or placebo injection. The table came from immunoSEQ multiplex PCR; TCRdb's copy has only in-frame clones and leaves some out. The table includes some 640,000 clones, around 89% detected once. Sample: peripheral blood, taken in a trial of Ad26.COV2.S vaccine versus placebo. The receptors were sampled from a person between 18 and 60 years old who received the Ad26.COV2.S COVID-19 vaccine or a placebo.

The V gene is TRBV4-1, the J gene TRBJ2-2, with a weak D call TRBD2 (5 bases). V lost 0 bases and J lost 5, with 19 bases in between. The CDR3 contains 18 residues. Germline V gene data show CDR1 as MGHRA and CDR2 as YSYEKL. This chain's CDR3 is CASSQDGRRGGVTGELFF. The CDR3 nucleotides are TGCGCCAGCAGCCAAGACGGCCGACGGGGTGGGGTGACCGGGGAGCTGTTTTTT.

J is TRBJ1-2 and V is TRBV19; TRBD1 might be the D (5 bases). The germline V and J ends were trimmed by 8 bases and 4 bases, with 14 bases remaining between them. Germline values: CDR1 LNHDA, CDR2 SQIVND (reference sequence). This CDR3 comprises 13 residues. The CDR3 protein is CASGGDPLYGYTF. In DNA, the CDR3 is TGTGCCAGTGGAGGGGATCCCCTCTATGGCTACACCTTC.

The chain joins TRBV5-1 to TRBJ2-1, with 9 bases matching TRBD2. CDR1 and CDR2 from the germline V gene are SGHRS and YFSETQ. The CDR3 consists of 15 residues. J gave up 7 bases and V 0 bases, and 5 bases lay outside the gene matches. The CDR3: CASSLGGGAQNEQFF. CDR3 nucleotide sequence: TGCGCCAGCAGCTTGGGCGGGGGGGCGCAGAATGAGCAGTTCTTC.

This chain connects TRBV5-4 to TRBJ1-2; 11 nucleotides agree with TRBD1. With V trimmed by 3 bases and J by 6 bases, 10 bases remained unmatched. The CDR3 is 16 amino acids. Germline assignment: CDR1 SGHNT and CDR2 YYREEE (reference sequence). CDR3 nucleotide sequence: TGTGCCAGCAGCTCGTCCGGGACAGGGGGTTTAGATGGCTACACCTTC. As protein: CASSSSGTGGLDGYTF.

The chain is built from TRBV7-2 and TRBJ2-3; 10 positions match TRBD2. CDR1 is SGHTA, CDR2 FQGNSA, per germline. The V gene end was trimmed by 0 bases and the J gene end by 3 bases; junction bases not matched to a gene: 3. This CDR3 comprises 16 residues. Written as DNA, the CDR3 is TGTGCCAGCAGCTTAGCGAGCGGGAGGGGTACAGATACGCAGTATTTT. Protein sequence: CASSLASGRGTDTQYF. Full variable domain (outside the CDR3, taken from reference TRBV7-2 and TRBJ2-3): GAGVSQSPSNKVTEKGKDVELRCDPISGHTALYWYRQSLGQGLEFLIYFQGNSAPDKSGLPSDRFSAERTGGSVSTLTIQRTQQEDSAVYLCASSLASGRGTDTQYFGPGTRLTVL.

CDR3 nucleotide sequence: TGTGCCAGCAGCTTCTCTTTAGCGGGAGCTTCAGATACGCAGTATTTT. Amino acids: CASSFSLAGASDTQYF. The chain uses TRBV11-2 and TRBJ2-3; TRBD2 aligns across 9 bases. With 3 bases clipped from V and 4 bases from J, the junction kept 8 bases outside the gene matches. The CDR3 extends over 16 amino acids. Per germline, CDR1 SGHAT and CDR2 FQNNGV.

The chain links TRBV9 to TRBJ2-7, with 7 bases matching TRBD1. The CDR3 runs to 14 residues. The V segment lost 4 bases and the J segment 1 base; nucleotides outside the gene matches: 5. From germline, CDR1 is SGDLS and CDR2 YYNGEE. The chain's CDR3 is CASSPRDSSYEQYF. CDR3 DNA: TGTGCCAGCAGCCCTAGGGACAGTTCCTACGAGCAGTACTTC.

This clone appeared once. The gene calls are TRBV2 and TRBJ2-5; D is undetermined. Germline V CDR1 and CDR2: SNHLY, FYNNEI. V was pared by 4 bases and J by 2 bases, with 5 bases between. The CDR3 extends over 12 amino acids. CDR3 nucleotides: TGTGCCAGCAGTGTATTACAAGAGACCCAGTACTTC. Amino acids: CASSVLQETQYF.